Given below is one T cell receptor (beta chain) in context. The antigen is undetermined. Libraries were prepared by immunoSEQ multiplex PCR; TCRdb keeps only in-frame clonotypes and omits some of them. The table lists 68,000 or so clones, 86% of them singletons, with around 8.2% in the top ten. These data originate in a study of OX40 agonist ivuxolimab in advanced cancers. Study overall: A male proportion of more than 75% was recorded, with mean age about 62 years and range roughly 23 to 79.

Study-level points and caveats: With doses of 0.1-3.0 mg/kg, partial responders showed among the lowest clonal expansion.

The CDR3 has 16 amino acids. CDR1 SGHRS and CDR2 YFSETQ come from the germline V gene. V was clipped by 3 bases and J by 2 bases; unmatched bases: 6. The TCR was taken from an adult with an advanced solid tumor such as melanoma, head and neck, liver or kidney cancer. This rearrangement joins TRBV5-1 to TRBJ1-1; 11 bases are shared with TRBD1. Sequencing was performed on CD4+ or CD8+ T cells sorted from blood, taken in a trial of the OX40 agonist ivuxolimab. This CDR3 reads CASSSGQGVGNTEAFF. The CDR3 DNA is TGCGCCAGCAGCTCGGGACAGGGGGTGGGAAACACTGAAGCTTTCTTT.